This entry describes one T cell receptor (beta chain). Its antigen is as yet unknown. Individual cDNA molecules had unique molecular identifiers attached to them by the library. TCRdb re-called the RACE reads through MiXCR, storing one row per CDR3 protein. Altogether 100,000 or so distinct CDR3 sequences are present, less than 40% being singletons, with the ten largest covering less than 3%. In germline, CDR1 is LGHNT, CDR2 FRNRAP. The CDR3 extends over 20 amino acids. V gave up 3 bases and J gave up 2 bases; unmatched junction bases: 15. Described time point: patch test 3, about 24 weeks after DPC sensitization. Treatment meaning: therapeutic diphenylcyclopropenone sensitization with weekly scalp DPC. This sample is part of a study of human T cells and chemical hapten exposure. Findings of the study overall: The formation of large CDR3 similarity clusters by expanded TCRs significantly exceeded that of controls.

The chain carries TRBV12-5 and TRBJ2-3; 12 nucleotides match TRBD2. Sequencing used whole blood, obtained in connection with sensitization to the hapten diphenylcyclopropenone (DPC). The TCR comes from a man aged 40-50 years with alopecia areata. Some clones in this sample may be carry-over from other donors' samples. This CDR3 reads CASGFYGSVTSGRITDTQYF. In nucleotides, the CDR3 is TGTGCTAGTGGTTTTTACGGGTCGGTGACTAGCGGGAGAATCACAGATACGCAGTATTTT.